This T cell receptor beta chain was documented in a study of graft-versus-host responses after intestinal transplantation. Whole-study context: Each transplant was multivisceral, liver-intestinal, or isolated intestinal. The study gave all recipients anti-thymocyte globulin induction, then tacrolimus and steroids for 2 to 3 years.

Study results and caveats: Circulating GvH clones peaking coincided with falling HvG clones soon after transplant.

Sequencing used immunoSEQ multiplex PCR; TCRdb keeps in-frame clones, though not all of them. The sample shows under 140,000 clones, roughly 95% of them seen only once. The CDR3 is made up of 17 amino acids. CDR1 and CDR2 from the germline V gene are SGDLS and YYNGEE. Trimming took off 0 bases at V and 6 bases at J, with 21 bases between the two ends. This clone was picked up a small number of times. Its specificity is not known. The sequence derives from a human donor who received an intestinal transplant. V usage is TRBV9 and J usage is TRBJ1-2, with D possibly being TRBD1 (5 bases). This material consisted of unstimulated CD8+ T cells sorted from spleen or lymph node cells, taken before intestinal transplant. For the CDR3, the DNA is TGTGCCAGCAGCGTAGCTGCCTGGGCAGGGCCCCCTGATGGCTACACCTTC. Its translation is CASSVAAWAGPPDGYTF.